The 16 T cell receptor beta chains below come from one sample, sequenced in a study of shared T cell receptors in the human thymus. Repertoires were generated with immunoSEQ multiplex PCR, while TCRdb's copy carries only in-frame clones and drops some. The data contain about 710,000 clones, 70% to 90% of them singletons. The data also belong to a second study, concerning human thymus T cells.

Sequencing was carried out using thymocytes. The receptors were gathered from a boy under three years old with a congenital heart defect.

V usage is TRBV18 and J usage is TRBJ2-2; TRBD2 matches 14 bases. The CDR3 runs 16 residues. The germline gives CDR1 KGHSH, CDR2 LQKENI. Trimming took 8 bases from V and 9 from J; bases not matched to a gene: 11. The CDR3 bases are TGTGCCAGCCGGGTTGGACTAGCGGGGGGTCACCGGGAGCTGTTTTTT. It is translated as CASRVGLAGGHRELFF.

The chain recombines TRBV6-5 with TRBJ2-1; no reliable D call. The CDR3 is made up of 16 amino acids. Trimming left V 2 bases short and J 3 bases short, with 14 bases between. Germline CDR1 MNHEY, CDR2 SVGAGI. CDR3: CASSYTAVALYNEQFF. The DNA of the CDR3 is TGTGCCAGCAGTTACACAGCTGTCGCTCTCTACAATGAGCAGTTCTTC.

This clone has only a few counts. The chain carries TRBV15 and TRBJ2-3; 11 positions agree with TRBD2. The CDR3 is made up of 18 amino acids. The germline V gene has CDR1 LNHNV and CDR2 YYDKDF (reference sequence). Trimming at V came to 0 bases and at J to 6 bases, leaving 11 bases not matched to a gene. The CDR3 nucleotides are TGTGCCACCAGCAGAGATGCTGGAACTAGCGGGAGTGGTGATACGCAGTATTTT. Amino acids: CATSRDAGTSGSGDTQYF.

The genes are TRBV6-5 and TRBJ1-4; unclear D gene. The V end was cut by 9 bases, the J end by 4 bases, with 15 bases between. Germline CDR1 and CDR2: MNHEY and SVGAGI. The CDR3 has 14 residues. CDR3 loop: CASSDGANNEKLFF. The CDR3 bases are TGTGCCAGTTCCGACGGAGCCAATAATGAAAAACTGTTTTTT.

The chain links TRBV10-2 to TRBJ1-1; TRBD1 is a possible D gene (6 bases). Trimming removed 7 bases from V and 5 bases from J, with 14 bases in between. Looked up from germline, CDR1 is WSHSY and CDR2 is SAAADI. This CDR3 has 13 residues. The CDR3 sequence: CASKGESITEAFF. The CDR3 region has the DNA TGCGCCAGCAAGGGGGAATCAATAACTGAAGCTTTCTTT.

The V and J genes are TRBV15 and TRBJ2-7; D ambiguous. In germline, CDR1 is LNHNV, CDR2 YYDKDF (reference sequence). Trimming removed 5 bases from V and 5 bases from J, with 16 bases in between. The CDR3 spans 14 residues. In DNA, the CDR3 is TGTGCCACCAGCTGCCGCGCCAGGCCCCACGAGCAGTACTTC. Residues: CATSCRARPHEQYF.

This clone was recorded a few times. The CDR3 DNA sequence: TGTGCCACCCGAATTAGGGGGACAGGGAATGAAAAACTGTTTTTT. This codes for CATRIRGTGNEKLFF. The chain carries TRBV28 and TRBJ1-4; TRBD1 aligns across 9 bases. V dropped 10 bases and J dropped 5; count of bases not matched to a gene: 11. There are 15 residues in the CDR3. Germline lookup yields CDR1 MDHEN and CDR2 SYDVKM.

This clone was seen only once. CDR3 loop: CASGLDPRGSGRVRDEQFF. The CDR3 coding sequence is TGTGCTAGTGGTTTGGACCCCCGGGGTAGCGGGAGGGTGCGGGATGAGCAGTTCTTC. V is TRBV12-5 and J is TRBJ2-1, with 11 bases identical to TRBD2. Trimming at V came to 1 base and at J to 8 bases, leaving 16 bases not matched to a gene. CDR1 LGHNT and CDR2 FRNRAP come from the germline V gene. This CDR3 contains 19 residues.

V and J are TRBV7-2 and TRBJ2-7, with 11 positions matching TRBD2. This CDR3 comprises 16 residues. The trim removed 6 bases at V and 3 bases at J, leaving 10 bases unmatched. Germline V gene data show CDR1 as SGHTA and CDR2 as FQGNSA. The CDR3: CASSPRGTSGYYEQYF. In DNA form, the CDR3 reads TGTGCCAGCAGTCCCAGAGGGACTAGCGGATACTACGAGCAGTACTTC.

The genes are TRBV10-3 and TRBJ1-2, with 11 bases fitting TRBD1. The CDR3 is made up of 16 amino acids. The V gene end was trimmed by 3 bases and the J gene end by 3 bases; junction bases not matched to a gene: 6. Germline assignment: CDR1 ENHRY and CDR2 SYGVKD. The CDR3 DNA reads as TGTGCCATCAGTGATTTGAGGACAGGGGGCGACTATGGCTACACCTTC. This translates into CAISDLRTGGDYGYTF.

The chain is built from TRBV6-1 and TRBJ2-5; TRBD2 aligns across 12 bases. Germline V gene lookup returns CDR1 MNHNS and CDR2 SASEGT. The length of the CDR3 is 15 residues. The V gene end was trimmed by 2 bases and the J gene end by 5 bases; junction bases not matched to a gene: 3. The CDR3 is CASSELAGGVETQYF. The CDR3 DNA reads TGTGCCAGCAGTGAACTAGCGGGGGGGGTCGAGACCCAGTACTTC.

The chain has TRBV6-1 and TRBJ2-3, with D possibly matching TRBD1 (6 bases). The germline V and J ends were trimmed by 5 bases and 3 bases, with 12 bases remaining between them. The CDR3 consists of 14 residues. From germline, CDR1 is MNHNS and CDR2 SASEGT. CDR3 sequence reads: CASSLRTDTDTQYF. The CDR3 DNA is TGTGCCAGCAGTCTTAGGACAGATACAGATACGCAGTATTTT.

The V gene is TRBV27, the J gene TRBJ1-2, with a weak D call TRBD1 (6 bases). Germline V CDR1 and CDR2: MNHEY, SMNVEV (reference sequence). V lost 2 bases and J 4 bases, leaving 11 bases between the germline ends. This CDR3 contains 14 residues. The CDR3: CASSLTGHFYGYTF. CDR3 bases: TGTGCCAGCAGTTTAACAGGGCATTTCTATGGCTACACCTTC.

The chain is built from TRBV28 and TRBJ2-3, with D tentatively TRBD1 (5 bases). There are 13 residues in the CDR3. Germline V gives CDR1 MDHEN, CDR2 SYDVKM. Trimming removed 7 bases at V and 1 base at J, with 9 bases between. As DNA, the CDR3 is TGTGCCAGCACAGGGTCGGGCACAGATACGCAGTATTTT. Translated, it gives CASTGSGTDTQYF.

This rearrangement joins TRBV15 to TRBJ2-1; D may be TRBD1 (5 bases). The V gene's germline CDR1 is LNHNV and CDR2 YYDKDF (reference sequence). Trimming removed 1 base from V and 0 bases from J, with 13 bases in between. The CDR3 has 17 residues. The CDR3 here is CATSRVEGVTSYNEQFF. The CDR3 DNA reads TGTGCCACCAGCAGAGTAGAAGGGGTCACCTCCTACAATGAGCAGTTCTTC.

The chain carries TRBV6-1 and TRBJ1-2, with D possibly being TRBD1 (5 bases). The germline V gene encodes CDR1 MNHNS and CDR2 SASEGT. V was pared by 6 bases and J by 4 bases, with 15 bases between. The CDR3 runs 14 residues. CDR3 coding DNA: TGTGCCAGCAGCCCCCCCTCAGGGTTCTATGGCTACACCTTC. Translation: CASSPPSGFYGYTF.